This T cell receptor beta chain was found in a study of shared clonotypes between healthy human individuals. Across the study: The study enrolled a couple of women and a few men aged 18 to 49. Study-wide points: Researchers sampled only blood; tissue repertoires likely differ.

Turning to this clone: The target antigen is unknown.

Sequencing of unsorted PBMC DNA was carried out using ten immunoSEQ deep assay plates. Sequenced by immunoSEQ multiplex PCR; TCRdb stores in-frame clones only, minus some. The repertoire holds about 500,000 clones, with 60% to 80% as singletons. For unsorted samples, genomic DNA was extracted from tens of millions of PBMCs. The germline CDR1 and CDR2 sequences are MNHEY and SVGAGI. CDR3 length: 16 amino acids. Trimming cost V 4 bases and J 0 bases; bases outside gene matches: 7. The receptor was isolated from a woman aged 40 to 50 in good health. Some clones in this sample may be carry-over from other donors' samples. V usage is TRBV6-5 and J usage is TRBJ2-7; 9 positions agree with TRBD1. Source material: PBMCs. CDR3 DNA: TGTGCCAGCAGTTCGGACAGGGGACAGTTCTCCTACGAGCAGTACTTC. Translating gives CASSSDRGQFSYEQYF.